These 22 T cell receptor beta chains share one sample of origin, sequenced in a study of CD8 T cells in ankylosing spondylitis. TCRdb re-derived calls from the 5' RACE reads in MiXCR, one entry per CDR3 protein. The data contain some 120,000 distinct CDR3 sequences, roughly 15% of them singletons. The sample taken for sequencing was blood, either unsorted or a sorted T cell fraction (not recorded which). These receptors were taken from a female donor with ankylosing spondylitis or in good health (not recorded which).

This clonotype showed up many times. The V gene is TRBV20-1, the J gene TRBJ1-1; D is ambiguous. The CDR3 loop spans 11 amino acids. Germline assignment: CDR1 DFQATT and CDR2 SNEGSKA (reference sequence). The V end lost 0 bases, the J end lost 6 bases, and 5 bases lay between the germline ends. The CDR3 region is CSARDRAEAFF. CDR3 DNA: TGCAGTGCTAGAGATCGAGCTGAAGCTTTCTTT.

V is TRBV3-1 and J is TRBJ1-2; D is possibly TRBD1 (5 bases). This CDR3 is built from 15 residues. V was clipped by 2 bases and J by 5 bases, with 15 bases between them. Germline CDR1 is LGHDT and CDR2 is YNNKEL (reference sequence). The CDR3: CASSQPGGSGYGYTF. CDR3 DNA: TGTGCCAGCAGCCAACCCGGGGGTTCAGGATATGGCTACACCTTC.

This clonotype was found a few times. This chain uses TRBV5-1 with TRBJ2-1; weak D call: TRBD2 (5 bases). The CDR3 spans 15 residues. V lost 2 bases to trimming and J lost 4 bases, with 13 bases between them. Germline V gene sequence: CDR1 SGHRS, CDR2 YFSETQ. For the CDR3, the DNA is TGCGCCAGCAGCTTAACGGGAAACCCTTACAATGAGCAGTTCTTC. Protein sequence: CASSLTGNPYNEQFF.

J is TRBJ2-5 and V is TRBV5-1; 10 positions agree with TRBD2. V gave up 4 bases and J gave up 0 bases; unmatched junction bases: 0. The V gene's germline CDR1 is SGHRS and CDR2 YFSETQ. The CDR3 length is 14 residues. CDR3 in DNA: TGCGCCAGCAGCACTAGCGGGAACCAAGAGACCCAGTACTTC. Encoded protein: CASSTSGNQETQYF.

Only a few counts were recorded for this clonotype. V is TRBV2 and J is TRBJ2-3, with 7 bases identical to TRBD1. Germline trimming cut 6 bases from V and 7 bases from J; bases unmatched to any gene: 4. CDR1 and CDR2 from the germline V gene are SNHLY and FYNNEI. The CDR3 contains 12 residues. CDR3 bases: TGTGCCAGCAGCGTGACAGGGAATACGCAGTATTTT. It translates to CASSVTGNTQYF.

As concerns this clonotype: This sequence may be a read error, since a much larger clone differs from it by one base. The rearrangement uses TRBV5-4 and TRBJ2-1; TRBD2 aligns across 8 bases. Germline CDR1 and CDR2: SGHNT and YYREEE (reference sequence). The CDR3 runs 15 residues. For the CDR3, the DNA is TGTGCCAGCAGCTTGCGCCTAGCGGGCTACAATGAGCAGCTCTTC. This sequence encodes CASSLRLAGYNEQLF.

The chain has TRBV7-8 and TRBJ2-7; D call uncertain. The V end lost 5 bases, the J end lost 2 bases, and 19 bases lay between the germline ends. Per germline, CDR1 SGHVS and CDR2 FQNEAQ. The CDR3 has 16 amino acids. Here the CDR3 DNA reads TGTGCCAGCAGCCCATTTTTTGGGAACAGTGCCTACGAGCAGTACTTC. Amino acids: CASSPFFGNSAYEQYF.

This chain connects TRBV7-3 to TRBJ2-1; 7 bases are shared with TRBD2. Looked up from germline, CDR1 is SGHTA and CDR2 is FQGTGA. Trimming at V came to 5 bases and at J to 1 base, leaving 11 bases not matched to a gene. CDR3 size: 17 residues. The CDR3 here is CASSPWAGRGSYNEQFF. The CDR3, as DNA: TGTGCCAGCAGCCCTTGGGCGGGGCGGGGGTCCTACAATGAGCAGTTCTTC.

Note on this clonotype: Since a much larger clone is just one base distant, this may be a read error. This chain connects TRBV29-1 to TRBJ2-7; TRBD1 matches at 12 bases. Germline V CDR1 and CDR2: SQVTM, ANQGSEA. V was pared by 7 bases and J by 2 bases, with 6 bases of the junction left unmatched. The CDR3 covers 14 residues. The CDR3 DNA is TGCAGCGCGGGAGGGACAGGGGGCCCCTACGAGCAGTACTTC. It codes for CSAGGTGGPYEQYF.

The chain uses TRBV30 and TRBJ2-3; D gene unclear. Germline values: CDR1 GTSNPN, CDR2 SVGIG (reference sequence). V gave up 1 base and J gave up 1 base, with 12 bases separating them. CDR3 length equals 15 residues. The CDR3 loop reads CAWSGHLAGTDTQYF. The DNA for the CDR3 is TGTGCCTGGAGTGGACACTTAGCAGGCACAGATACGCAGTATTTT. The full variable domain, with the rest looked up from reference TRBV30 and TRBJ2-3, is SQTIHQWPATLVQPVGSPLSLECTVEGTSNPNLYWYRQAAGRGLQLLFYSVGIGQISSEVPQNLSASRPQDRQFILSSKKLLLSDSGFYLCAWSGHLAGTDTQYFGPGTRLTVL.

This clonotype was recorded a few times. V gene TRBV11-2 combines with J gene TRBJ2-7, with TRBD2 matching over 10 bases. Germline values: CDR1 SGHAT, CDR2 FQNNGV. The CDR3 sequence is 18 residues long. Trimming removed 5 bases from V and 4 bases from J; junction bases left unmatched: 17. As DNA, the CDR3 is TGTGCCAGCAGCCAGACGGCAAGCGGGGGGGCCAAGGGGTACGAGCAGTACTTC. The encoded protein is CASSQTASGGAKGYEQYF.

V gene TRBV10-3 combines with J gene TRBJ1-3; D uncertain. V was shortened by 7 bases and J by 2 bases, with 12 bases between the two germline ends. Per germline, CDR1 ENHRY and CDR2 SYGVKD. This CDR3 has 14 residues. DNA of the CDR3: TGTGCCATCACTAACAGTAACGCTGGAAACACCATATATTTT. As protein: CAITNSNAGNTIYF.

The chain carries TRBV19 and TRBJ1-1; D may be TRBD1 (6 bases). The CDR3 consists of 14 residues. The germline gives CDR1 LNHDA, CDR2 SQIVND (reference sequence). The V end was cut by 5 bases, the J end by 7 bases, with 17 bases between. CDR3 coding DNA: TGTGCCAGTAGTCCCCACACCCCACAGGGTGAAGCTTTCTTT. Translation gives CASSPHTPQGEAFF.

This clonotype was found many times. The chain couples TRBV18 to TRBJ2-2, with D tentatively TRBD1 (5 bases). The CDR3 contains 17 residues. The V gene lost 4 bases and the J gene lost 0 bases, with 15 bases spanning the gap. Germline V gene lookup returns CDR1 KGHSH and CDR2 LQKENI. The CDR3 DNA reads as TGTGCCAGCTCACGAACAGGCTCTTTTGCGAACACCGGGGAGCTGTTTTTT. Protein sequence: CASSRTGSFANTGELFF.

In this sample, this clonotype turned up many times. V and J are TRBV29-1 and TRBJ2-1; D not certain. Trimming removed 3 bases from V and 7 bases from J, with 13 bases in between. There are 13 residues in the CDR3. Germline CDR1 SQVTM, CDR2 ANQGSEA. The CDR3 DNA is TGCAGCGTTGATAGGGCTAGTAGTAATGAGCAGTTCTTC. Its translation is CSVDRASSNEQFF.

This clonotype was seen a few times. This chain joins TRBV12-3 or TRBV12-4 and TRBJ2-3; 9 bases align to TRBD2. V lost 7 bases and J lost 8; bases outside the gene matches: 13. The CDR3 spans 15 residues. The CDR3 sequence is CASMTGGRAWGTQYF. CDR3 nucleotides: TGTGCCAGCATGACTGGCGGGAGGGCTTGGGGTACGCAGTATTTT.

This clonotype showed up just a few times. This chain joins TRBV11-2 and TRBJ1-1; D not resolved. Germline V gene lookup returns CDR1 SGHAT and CDR2 FQNNGV. Trimming removed 0 bases from V and 4 bases from J, with 9 bases in between. CDR3 length: 14 residues. CDR3 nucleotides: TGTGCCAGCAGCTTAGAGCGGTGGCGCACTGAAGCTTTCTTT. The encoded protein is CASSLERWRTEAFF.

The J gene is TRBJ2-7, the V gene TRBV25-1, with D perhaps TRBD1 (5 bases). Germline-derived CDR1 and CDR2 are MGHDK and SYGVNS. The CDR3 extends over 13 amino acids. The ends were cut back, 6 bases at V and 3 bases at J, with 12 bases in the middle. CDR3 region: CASRTIDSYEQYF. The DNA of the CDR3 is TGTGCCAGCAGAACAATCGACAGCTACGAGCAGTACTTC.

This clonotype was observed many times. This chain links TRBV29-1 with TRBJ2-3, with D perhaps TRBD1 (5 bases). The CDR3 is made up of 15 amino acids. The V gene lost 7 bases and the J gene lost 0 bases, with 17 bases spanning the gap. Germline assignment: CDR1 SQVTM and CDR2 ANQGSEA. The CDR3 protein is CSAATTVTSTDTQYF. In nucleotides, the CDR3 is TGCAGCGCCGCAACGACAGTTACCAGCACAGATACGCAGTATTTT.

V and J are TRBV7-2 and TRBJ2-5, with 7 bases fitting TRBD1. After removal of 3 bases from V and 2 bases from J, the junction contained 12 bases not matched to a gene. The germline V gene has CDR1 SGHTA and CDR2 FQGNSA. CDR3 length equals 17 residues. This chain's CDR3 is CASSFRHVFRGQETQYF. In DNA, the CDR3 is TGTGCCAGCAGCTTCAGACACGTCTTCAGGGGGCAAGAGACCCAGTACTTC.

This clonotype was observed many times. The J gene is TRBJ2-5, the V gene TRBV10-1; possible D gene TRBD2, 6 bases. The CDR3 is 16 amino acids. Per the germline V gene, CDR1 is WNHNN and CDR2 is SYGVQD (reference sequence). The ends were cut back, 0 bases at V and 2 bases at J, with 13 bases in the middle. CDR3 sequence: CASSESGGVGQETQYF. The CDR3, as DNA: TGCGCCAGCAGTGAGTCGGGGGGAGTAGGGCAAGAGACCCAGTACTTC.

The V call is TRBV11-2, the J call TRBJ2-1; possible D gene TRBD2, 5 bases. V dropped 0 bases and J dropped 7 bases, with 16 bases sitting between them. CDR1 and CDR2 (germline): SGHAT, FQNNGV. CDR3 length equals 16 residues. This chain's CDR3 is CASSLDLAAPGNEQFF. Written as DNA, the CDR3 is TGTGCCAGCAGCTTAGATCTAGCAGCCCCGGGGAATGAGCAGTTCTTC.